This T cell receptor beta chain emerged from a study of cytomegalovirus exposure and HLA in healthy donors. Across the study: Earlier results showed roughly 120 million unique TCR beta sequences derived from approximately 180 million T cells. Study-level findings and limits: One later analysis reportedly identified an Asian-associated ancestry cluster that showed fewer N-insertions than the approximately 710-donor mean. Per published accounts, TCR beta sequences correctly predicted the HLA-A and HLA-B alleles of most subjects.

In the case of this clone: Its specificity is not known.

This CDR3 has 13 amino acids. CDR1 and CDR2 (germline): KGHSH, LQKENI. V shed 1 base and J shed 4 bases, with 7 bases lying between them. The PCR employed 60 Vbeta primers together with 13 Jbeta primers. Assay: immunoSEQ multiplex PCR; the TCRdb copy retains only in-frame clones and omits some. The sample holds approximately 100,000 clones, around 67% seen once. This chain connects TRBV18 to TRBJ1-2; no definite D call. The source is a male donor in good health and CMV-seronegative. Sequenced input: PBMCs. CDR3 nucleotides: TGTGCCAGCTCACCACGTGGCAGCTATGGCTACACCTTC. Its protein is CASSPRGSYGYTF. Full variable domain (outside the CDR3, taken from reference TRBV18 and TRBJ1-2): NAGVMQNPRHLVRRRGQEARLRCSPMKGHSHVYWYRQLPEEGLKFMVYLQKENIIDESGMPKERFSAEFPKEGPSILRIQQVVRGDSAAYFCASSPRGSYGYTFGSGTRLTVV.